Below are 9 T cell receptor beta chains sequenced from a single sample in a study of cytomegalovirus exposure and HLA in healthy donors. Amplification used 60 Vbeta primers and 13 Jbeta primers. Libraries were prepared by immunoSEQ multiplex PCR; TCRdb keeps only in-frame clonotypes and omits some of them. There are some 180,000 clones in the sample; 70% to 90% occur only once, and about 2.3% lies in the top ten. The specimen sequenced was PBMCs. These receptors all come from a woman between 50 and 59 years old in good health and CMV-seronegative.

The genes are TRBV5-1 and TRBJ1-1, with TRBD1 matching 7 bases. There are 15 residues in the CDR3. Germline V gene data show CDR1 as SGHRS and CDR2 as YFSETQ. The J segment lost 0 bases and the V segment lost 4 bases, leaving 6 bases of the junction unmatched. In DNA form, the CDR3 reads TGCGCCAGCAGCAGTACAGGGGTCATGAACACTGAAGCTTTCTTT. Its protein is CASSSTGVMNTEAFF. Complete variable domain (other parts from reference TRBV5-1 and TRBJ1-1): KAGVTQTPRYLIKTRGQQVTLSCSPISGHRSVSWYQQTPGQGLQFLFEYFSETQRNKGNFPGRFSGRQFSNSRSEMNVSTLELGDSALYLCASSSTGVMNTEAFFGQGTRLTVV.

This clone appeared once. V and J are TRBV27 and TRBJ2-2; D may be TRBD2 (5 bases). CDR1 is MNHEY and CDR2 is SMNVEV in the germline V gene (reference sequence). V was clipped by 3 bases and J by 5 bases, with 13 bases between them. The CDR3 consists of 15 residues. As DNA, the CDR3 is TGTGCCAGCAGTTTTGGTGGGAGTGGGACCGGGGAGCTGTTTTTT. Translating it yields CASSFGGSGTGELFF.

Comments on this clone: One end of the junction is discordant with germline, which a read error may explain. The chain carries TRBV29-1 and TRBJ1-1, with 9 bases aligning to TRBD1. The CDR3 is 12 residues long. The germline V gene has CDR1 SQVTM and CDR2 ANQGSEA. The DNA for the CDR3 is TGCAGCGTTGGCAGGAGGGACAGGGTCCTACCCTTT. Amino acids: CSVGRRDRVLPF.

This sequence joins TRBV14 and TRBJ1-3, with D possibly being TRBD1 (6 bases). Germline V gene lookup returns CDR1 SGHDN and CDR2 FVKESK. Trimming cost V 4 bases and J 0 bases, with 22 bases left between them. CDR3 length: 19 residues. CDR3 sequence (DNA): TGTGCCAGCAGCCCTACCGGGTTGGGGGCCTGGAACTCTGGAAACACCATATATTTT. Translated: CASSPTGLGAWNSGNTIYF.

The genes are TRBV5-1 and TRBJ1-1; D uncertain. From germline, CDR1 is SGHRS and CDR2 YFSETQ. The CDR3 covers 14 residues. V lost 4 bases and J lost 0, with 10 bases in between. The CDR3: CASSAGAMNTEAFF. CDR3 DNA sequence: TGCGCCAGCAGCGCAGGCGCAATGAACACTGAAGCTTTCTTT.

The chain is built from TRBV11-2 and TRBJ2-1; D not resolved. The CDR3 extends over 11 amino acids. Germline V gene sequence: CDR1 SGHAT, CDR2 FQNNGV. The germline V and J ends were trimmed by 5 bases and 11 bases, with 10 bases remaining between them. The CDR3 is CASSARSKQFF. In DNA form, the CDR3 reads TGTGCCAGCAGCGCGAGGTCGAAGCAGTTCTTC.

The rearrangement uses TRBV25-1 and TRBJ2-1, with D perhaps matching TRBD2 (5 bases). In germline, CDR1 is MGHDK, CDR2 SYGVNS. CDR3 length: 13 residues. V was clipped by 11 bases and J by 8 bases, with 19 bases between them. Here the CDR3 reads CASTRARWDEQFF. The CDR3 coding sequence is TGTGCCTCCACTAGGGCCAGGTGGGATGAGCAGTTCTTC.

The chain recombines TRBV5-4 with TRBJ2-7; D not certain. Germline V lookup: CDR1 SGHNT, CDR2 YYREEE (reference sequence). Trimming took off 0 bases at V and 5 bases at J, with 15 bases between the two ends. The CDR3 has 15 amino acids. This CDR3 is CASSLDSYRNDEQYF. For the CDR3, the DNA is TGTGCCAGCAGCTTGGACAGCTATCGAAACGACGAGCAGTACTTC.

The chain combines TRBV7-9 with TRBJ2-7; D is undetermined. Germline V gene data show CDR1 as SEHNR and CDR2 as FQNEAQ (reference sequence). V shed 1 base and J shed 6 bases, with 16 bases lying between them. CDR3 length equals 15 residues. Here the CDR3 DNA reads TGTGCCAGCAGCTTAGTGGTTTTGGGCACCGGCGAGCAGTACTTC. This translates into CASSLVVLGTGEQYF.